The clone carrying this T cell receptor (beta chain) was seen ten or more times. Its target is unknown. A universal primer site was incorporated via template switching, and the cDNA contained unique molecular identifiers. TCRdb ran MiXCR on the 5' RACE reads and lists one entry per CDR3 protein. The sample consists of 450,000 or so distinct CDR3 sequences, approximately 14% of them appearing once. This specimen comes from a study of identical twins. V lost 6 bases and J lost 6; bases outside the gene matches: 5. The CDR3 sequence is 12 residues long. Study findings and constraints: It was cross-sectional statistical analysis, not following the same donors, that the conclusions relied on. Models underestimated how often monozygotic twins shared out-of-frame TCR alpha.

The same data also went into a second study, on yellow fever vaccine responses in identical twins. From that paper: Reportedly, twins showed a vaccine T cell response that looked partly convergent and partly personalized.

The sequence derives from a woman aged 18-30 years in good health. The V and J genes are TRBV12-3 or TRBV12-4 and TRBJ2-7; 7 nucleotides agree with TRBD1. Sample: CD4+ T cells sorted from blood. The CDR3 bases are TGTGCCAGCAGGGGTGGACAGGCCGAGCAGTACTTC. Protein: CASRGGQAEQYF.